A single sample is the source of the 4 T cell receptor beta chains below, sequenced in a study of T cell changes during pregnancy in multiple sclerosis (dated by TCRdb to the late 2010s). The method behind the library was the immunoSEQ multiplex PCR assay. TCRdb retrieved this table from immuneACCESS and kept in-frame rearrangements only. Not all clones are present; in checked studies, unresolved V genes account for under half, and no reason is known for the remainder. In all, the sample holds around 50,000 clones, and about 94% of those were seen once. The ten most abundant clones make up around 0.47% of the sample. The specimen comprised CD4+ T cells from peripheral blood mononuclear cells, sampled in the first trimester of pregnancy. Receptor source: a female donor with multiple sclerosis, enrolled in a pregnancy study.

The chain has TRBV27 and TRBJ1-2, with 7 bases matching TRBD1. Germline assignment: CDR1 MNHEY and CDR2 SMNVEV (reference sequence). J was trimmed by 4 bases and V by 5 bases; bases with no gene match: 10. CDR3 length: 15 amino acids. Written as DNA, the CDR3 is TGTGCCAGCAGTCCGCAGACAGGGATGAGCTATGGCTACACCTTC. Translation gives CASSPQTGMSYGYTF.

CDR3 coding DNA: TGTGCCAGCAGTGACTCTTACGGAAGGAACGGGAGATATGGCTACACCTTC. Translation gives CASSDSYGRNGRYGYTF. This chain uses TRBV6-4 with TRBJ1-2; no reliable D call. Per the germline V gene, CDR1 is MRHNA and CDR2 is SNTAGT. There are 17 residues in the CDR3. V was pared by 0 bases and J by 5 bases, with 19 bases between.

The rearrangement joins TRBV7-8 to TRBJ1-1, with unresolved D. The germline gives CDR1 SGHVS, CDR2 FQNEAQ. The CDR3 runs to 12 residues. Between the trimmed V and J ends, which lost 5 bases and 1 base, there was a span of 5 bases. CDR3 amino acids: CASSTGNTEAFF. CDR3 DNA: TGTGCCAGCAGCACTGGGAACACTGAAGCTTTCTTT.

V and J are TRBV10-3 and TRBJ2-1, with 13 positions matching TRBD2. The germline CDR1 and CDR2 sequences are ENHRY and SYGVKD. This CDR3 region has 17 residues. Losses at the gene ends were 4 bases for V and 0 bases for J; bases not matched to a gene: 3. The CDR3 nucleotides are TGTGCCATCAGTGGGACTAGCGGGGGCCTCTCCTACAATGAGCAGTTCTTC. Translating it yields CAISGTSGGLSYNEQFF.